This T cell receptor (beta chain) appears in the sequencing data of a study of cytomegalovirus exposure and HLA in healthy donors. It was with 60 Vbeta and 13 Jbeta primers that the PCR ran. Sequencing was performed with immunoSEQ multiplex PCR; in TCRdb, only in-frame clones are kept and a portion is missing. Of 150,000 to 200,000 clones listed, roughly 74% are singletons. Broader study findings: Beyond CMV serostatus, there was no information to go on about immune exposure. Among donors in an Asian-associated ancestry cluster, a later analysis reportedly found fewer N-insertions than the roughly 700-donor mean.

Healthy bone marrow donors supplied every sample. J lost 5 bases, V lost 3 bases, and 1 base had no gene match. The length of the CDR3 is 16 residues. The germline gives CDR1 LGHNA, CDR2 YNFKEQ. With respect to this clone: Antigen specificity is unknown.

V usage is TRBV4-2 and J usage is TRBJ2-2; TRBD2 aligns across 15 bases. The clonotype originates from a woman in her thirties or forties in good health and CMV-seropositive. The sample comprised PBMCs. CDR3 nucleotides: TGTGCCAGCAGCCAGGGACTAGCGGGAGGTACCGGGGAGCTGTTTTTT. Its protein is CASSQGLAGGTGELFF.